Detailed here is one T cell receptor beta chain. This clonotype was detected only a few times. What this receptor recognizes is not known. Base qualities are not at hand, and no much larger clone is one base apart. Only healthy Caucasian donors were included. Three pairs of female monozygotic twins, all aged about 18 to 30 years, were included in the twin cohort. CD4+ and CD8+ T cell populations were isolated with positive isolation kits from Invitrogen. This entry belongs to a study of identical twins (dated by TCRdb to between 2015 and 2016). Background for the entire study: To test whether fetal clonotypes persist, the study used deep sequencing on TCR alpha and beta repertoires from monozygotic twins, unrelated adults of various ages, and cord blood. To rule out contamination, the twin experiments were replicated at different times with different library preparation protocols.

The V end loses 7 bases and the J end loses 6 bases, and a stretch of 22 bases separates them. Measured from the cysteine to the phenylalanine, the CDR3 is 15 residues long. Only the CDR3 DNA stays, 45 bases, in frame from base 1. Reading the germline V gene gives CDR1 MNHEY and CDR2 SVGEGT. What the study reported, not specific to this receptor: Because the same donors could not be followed over many years, the conclusions relied on cross-sectional statistical analysis. Excess twin sharing in beta out-of-frame sequences was weaker because fewer shared sequences lowered the signal-to-noise ratio. Zero-insertion analyses could be partly confounded by invariant T cells such as MAIT and iNKT, although diverse VJ usage argued against such confounding for most clonotypes. In monozygotic twins, out-of-frame TCR alpha sharing was systematically underestimated by recombination models, although the models agreed with sharing between unrelated individuals. Compared with coincidental sharing between unrelated individuals, an excess of low generation-probability sequences was observed among out-of-frame TCR alpha sequences shared between twins. Fewer insertions were carried by abundant cord blood beta clonotypes; a weaker similar trend was observed in young adult naive repertoires, while no such trend was observed in memory repertoires.

Preparation of the library involved 5' RACE. Sequenced using an Illumina HiSeq 2000. Template switching introduced a universal primer binding site; the final cDNA contained a unique molecular identifier, enabling accurate counting of TCR cDNA molecules. Specific primers in the conserved constant-segment region were used to synthesize first-strand cDNA for TCR alpha and beta chains. To control for contamination, every cDNA library carried two barcodes: a SMART-Mk sample barcode plus Illumina barcodes. Two successive PCR steps introduced TruSeq adapter sequences along with Illumina sample barcodes. The TCR alpha and beta cDNA libraries were sequenced on the Illumina HiSeq platform using custom primers. In the paper's pipeline: MiGEC was used to process raw reads and extract unique molecular identifiers, and MiXCR was used to find CDR3 positions. Recombination models were inferred per individual with the repgenHMM and IGoR tools using an EM algorithm. Shared clonotype analysis was performed with the tcR package in R, normalizing sharing by the product of cloneset sizes. To study raw recombination without the effects of thymic and clonal selection, out-of-frame nonproductive sequences were analyzed. Through fastp at Q25 and MiXCR, TCRdb rebuilt clones from the public reads, retaining in-frame beta chains. When rows share a CDR3 protein, they turn into one entry using the most common DNA and genes. The authors' filters were not applied to this entry. This sample is represented by 450,000 to 500,000 distinct CDR3 sequences; approximately 14% of them were singletons. The ten largest clones add up to approximately 1% of the sample.

The data were also submitted as part of a second study, on yellow fever vaccine responses in identical twins. The second study, in turn, reports: According to the authors, the vaccine-induced T cell response in identical twins seemed to be partly convergent and partly specific to each individual. Focusing on identical twins, the study followed the T cell clones that responded to the vaccine, and did so with precision.

The chain uses TRBV6-2 or TRBV6-3 and TRBJ2-7, with the D assignment possibly TRBD1 or TRBD2, given 5 matching bases for each. This clonotype was obtained from a woman aged 18-29 years in good health. The sample comprised CD4+ T cells sorted from blood. This receptor has the CDR3 CASTTGTQNNREQYF. The DNA sequence is given as TGTGCCAGCACCACTGGGACCCAAAACAACCGCGAGCAGTACTTC.